Presented here are 18 T cell receptor beta chains from one specimen sequenced in a study of T cell responses to AZD1222 COVID-19 vaccine. The assay was immunoSEQ multiplex PCR, and TCRdb's table has in-frame clones only and misses some. The sample yields under 200,000 clones, just over 90% seen once. Material: peripheral blood, obtained on day 0 of AZD1222 vaccination. Receptors were obtained from an adult in good health.

V gene TRBV28 combines with J gene TRBJ1-5; D ambiguous. This CDR3 has 12 residues. Deletions cut 7 bases from V and 0 bases from J, with 4 bases between. The germline gives CDR1 MDHEN, CDR2 SYDVKM. The DNA of the CDR3 is TGTGCCAGCACGGCTAGCAATCAGCCCCAGCATTTT. Residues: CASTASNQPQHF.

The V gene is TRBV18, the J gene TRBJ2-5, with D tentatively TRBD1 (5 bases). Trimming shortened V by 5 bases and J by 3 bases, and 10 bases separated the two germline ends. This CDR3 is 13 amino acids long. Germline V gene data show CDR1 as KGHSH and CDR2 as LQKENI. CDR3 amino acids: CASSKGLEETQYF. The CDR3 nucleotides read TGTGCCAGCTCAAAGGGGCTGGAAGAGACCCAGTACTTC.

The gene calls are TRBV27 and TRBJ2-1; D might be TRBD1 or TRBD2, each matching 6 bases. Trimming took off 3 bases at V and 8 bases at J, with 8 bases between the two ends. The CDR3 is made up of 12 amino acids. Germline CDR1 and CDR2: MNHEY and SMNVEV (reference sequence). The CDR3 reads CASSFGGHEQFF. CDR3 nucleotide sequence: TGTGCCAGCAGTTTTGGGGGGCATGAGCAGTTCTTC.

The V and J genes are TRBV5-4 and TRBJ2-3; the D gene is possibly TRBD2 (5 bases). The germline gives CDR1 SGHNT, CDR2 YYREEE (reference sequence). The CDR3 has 16 amino acids. The V end lost 2 bases, the J end lost 2 bases, and 15 bases lay between the germline ends. CDR3 sequence: CASSLAAPGNTDTQYF. In DNA, the CDR3 is TGTGCCAGCAGCTTAGCGGCCCCGGGGAACACAGATACGCAGTATTTT.

The CDR3 spells CASSQITGGSRSEQYF. The DNA for the CDR3 is TGCGCCAGCAGCCAAATAACAGGGGGATCACGGTCCGAGCAGTACTTC. The chain links TRBV4-1 to TRBJ2-7, with 8 bases aligning to TRBD1. The CDR3 runs 16 residues. The germline gives CDR1 MGHRA, CDR2 YSYEKL. J gave up 6 bases and V 2 bases, and 12 bases lay outside the gene matches.

V is TRBV12-3 or TRBV12-4 and J is TRBJ1-1; a possible D gene is TRBD1 (5 bases). The CDR3 is 12 amino acids. The germline V and J ends were trimmed by 4 bases and 4 bases, with 7 bases remaining between them. The CDR3 nucleotides are TGTGCCAGCAGTTGGGGGGGCACTGAAGCTTTCTTT. Its protein is CASSWGGTEAFF.

This clone was counted once. DNA of the CDR3: TGCGCCAGCAGTGCCCCGGCCAGTGGAGGTTCACCCCTCCACTTT. This sequence encodes CASSAPASGGSPLHF. This chain uses TRBV10-1 with TRBJ1-6; D gene uncertain. The CDR3 has 15 amino acids. Germline CDR1 is WNHNN and CDR2 is SYGVQD (reference sequence). V lost 4 bases and J lost 9, with 16 bases in between.

The chain has TRBV7-8 and TRBJ2-3; possibly TRBD1 or TRBD2 for D (6 bases each). Trimming took off 5 bases at V and 2 bases at J, with 26 bases between the two ends. The germline V gene encodes CDR1 SGHVS and CDR2 FQNEAQ. The CDR3 covers 19 residues. The CDR3: CASSPQQVRLGGHTDTQYF. The CDR3 nucleotides are TGTGCCAGCAGCCCACAACAGGTTCGGTTGGGGGGCCACACAGATACGCAGTATTTT.

This chain uses TRBV28 with TRBJ1-2, with D uncertain. Per the germline V gene, CDR1 is MDHEN and CDR2 is SYDVKM. CDR3 size: 13 residues. The V end was cut by 6 bases, the J end by 0 bases, with 8 bases between. CDR3 protein: CASRETANYGYTF. The DNA for the CDR3 is TGTGCCAGCAGGGAAACAGCTAACTATGGCTACACCTTC.

V gene TRBV7-2 combines with J gene TRBJ1-5, with no clear D. Germline CDR1 reads SGHTA; CDR2 reads FQGNSA. With 2 bases removed from V and 0 bases from J, the gap between germline ends came to 14 bases. There are 17 residues in the CDR3. The CDR3 bases are TGTGCCAGCAGCTTACTTTCGGCAGTCTATAGCAATCAGCCCCAGCATTTT. Translation: CASSLLSAVYSNQPQHF.

J is TRBJ2-3 and V is TRBV6-5, with D maybe TRBD2 (7 bases). The CDR3 is made up of 14 amino acids. Trimming removed 6 bases from V and 7 bases from J, with 17 bases in between. In germline, CDR1 is MNHEY, CDR2 SVGAGI. CDR3 nucleotide sequence: TGTGCCAGCAGGTCTGGTGGGGGGGCCAATACGCAGTATTTT. Translated: CASRSGGGANTQYF.

The V gene is TRBV7-2, the J gene TRBJ1-5; 7 nucleotides match TRBD1. V shed 5 bases, J shed 4 bases, and the junction held 5 bases outside the gene matches. This CDR3 has 14 amino acids. Germline values: CDR1 SGHTA, CDR2 FQGNSA. The CDR3 protein is CASSPGGYNQPQHF. CDR3 bases: TGTGCCAGCAGCCCAGGGGGGTATAATCAGCCCCAGCATTTT.

This clone was picked up one time. The rearrangement links TRBV29-1 to TRBJ1-1, with D possibly TRBD1 on 6 matching bases. V dropped 7 bases and J dropped 4 bases, with 16 bases sitting between them. This CDR3 contains 13 residues. CDR1 is SQVTM and CDR2 is ANQGSEA in the germline V gene. CDR3 in amino acids: CSAATQGSTEAFF. For the CDR3, the DNA is TGCAGCGCTGCGACACAGGGTAGCACTGAAGCTTTCTTT.

V is TRBV7-9 and J is TRBJ1-3; D is possibly TRBD1 (5 bases). Germline CDR1 and CDR2: SEHNR and FQNEAQ (reference sequence). V was shortened by 3 bases and J by 8 bases, with 5 bases between the two germline ends. This CDR3 region has 11 residues. The CDR3 is CASSLGHTIYF. The DNA of the CDR3 is TGTGCCAGCAGCTTGGGGCACACCATATATTTT. Full variable domain (missing parts from reference TRBV7-9 and TRBJ1-3): DTGVSQNPRHKITKRGQNVTFRCDPISEHNRLYWYRQTLGQGPEFLTYFQNEAQLEKSRLLSDRFSAERPKGSFSTLEIQRTEQGDSAMYLCASSLGHTIYFGEGSWLTVV.

J is TRBJ1-2 and V is TRBV7-9; D may be TRBD1 (5 bases). The CDR3 is 15 amino acids. V was pared by 5 bases and J by 1 base, with 14 bases between. Germline V lookup: CDR1 SEHNR, CDR2 FQNEAQ (reference sequence). The CDR3, as DNA: TGTGCCAGCAGCCCCCAGGGCGGGGGTAACTATGGCTACACCTTC. It codes for CASSPQGGGNYGYTF.

This clone appeared a single time. J is TRBJ1-5 and V is TRBV5-3; no reliable D call. TRBV5-3 is flagged as an ORF with uncertain function. V was pared by 1 base and J by 0 bases, with 8 bases between. The length of the CDR3 is 15 residues. The CDR3 nucleotides read TGTGCCAGAAGCTTGCTAGGATATAGCAATCAGCCCCAGCATTTT. The encoded protein is CARSLLGYSNQPQHF.

The chain couples TRBV6-5 to TRBJ1-1, with unresolved D. Between the trimmed V and J ends, which lost 2 bases and 0 bases, there was a span of 10 bases. This CDR3 comprises 15 residues. The germline V gene encodes CDR1 MNHEY and CDR2 SVGAGI. The CDR3 bases are TGTGCCAGCAGTTACATCCCGATCGTGAACACTGAAGCTTTCTTT. Translating gives CASSYIPIVNTEAFF.

This chain uses TRBV9 with TRBJ1-2, with D tentatively TRBD1 (5 bases). V was pared by 4 bases and J by 14 bases, with 18 bases between. The CDR3 totals 12 residues. The germline gives CDR1 SGDLS, CDR2 YYNGEE. The CDR3 loop reads CASSTSDRRQTF. Written as DNA, the CDR3 is TGTGCCAGCAGCACCTCCGACAGACGGCAGACCTTC.